This section outlines one T cell receptor (beta chain) sequence together with its context. The antigen is unknown. Every isolated RNA sample was fully reverse transcribed, so sequencing captured expressed TCRB transcripts. Data came from immunoSEQ multiplex PCR; TCRdb stores just in-frame clones and leaves some out. The table shows hundreds of thousands of clones, with roughly an eighth occurring only once. The sample is drawn from a study of beta chain features in type 1 diabetes. Study background: Cells sorted and examined across all samples totaled over 95 million.

Trimming left V 2 bases short and J 7 bases short, with 8 bases between. This CDR3 has 12 residues. Germline V lookup: CDR1 MDHEN, CDR2 SYDVKM. Points from the study as a whole: Shortening of TCRB CDR3s, moderate but significant, appeared in all four CD4+ subsets of Type 1 diabetes patients. Fewer insertions but more deletions were seen at VDJ junctions in type 1 diabetes patients.

Sorting of CD4+ naive, central memory, regulatory and stem cell-like memory cells was performed via CD45RO/CCR7/CD25/CD127/CD95/CD27. This chain links TRBV28 with TRBJ1-2; D unresolved. This TCR was recovered from a man aged 18 to 29 with type 1 diabetes. The specimen sequenced was naive CD4+ T cells from blood. CDR3 loop: CASSLPLTGYTF. The CDR3 nucleotides are TGTGCCAGCAGTTTACCCTTGACTGGCTACACCTTC.